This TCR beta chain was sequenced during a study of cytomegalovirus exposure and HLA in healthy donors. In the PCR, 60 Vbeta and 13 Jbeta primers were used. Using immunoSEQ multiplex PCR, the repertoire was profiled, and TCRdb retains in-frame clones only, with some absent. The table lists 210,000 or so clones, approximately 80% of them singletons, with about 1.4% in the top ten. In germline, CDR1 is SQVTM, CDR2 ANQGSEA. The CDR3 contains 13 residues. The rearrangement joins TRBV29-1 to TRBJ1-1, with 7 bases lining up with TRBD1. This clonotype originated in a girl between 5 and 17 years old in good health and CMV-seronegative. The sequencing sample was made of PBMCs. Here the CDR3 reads CGIKGAESSEAFF. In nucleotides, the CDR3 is TGCGGCATCAAGGGGGCAGAATCTTCTGAAGCTTTCTTT.